This TCR beta chain was documented in a study of shared clonotypes between healthy human individuals. General study points: Clonotype sharing among donors likely depends on sequencing depth. For naive CD4 cells, roughly 5% of clonotypes were shared across a handful of donors.

Several immunoSEQ 96-well plates shared each subset's DNA, each plate a replicate. Only in-frame clones appear in the TCRdb table, and some are missing; sequencing was by immunoSEQ multiplex PCR. In the table there are roughly 2 million clones, just under 95% of which are singletons. The germline V gene encodes CDR1 LNHDA and CDR2 SQIVND (reference sequence). This CDR3 spans 13 amino acids. V lost 3 bases and J lost 5, with 10 bases in between. CD45RO negativity and positive selection for CCR7 defined naive CD8 cells, a population that excluded terminally differentiated effector memory CD45RA+ cells. The donor population consisted of healthy HIV-negative adults with no recent acute infections or vaccinations. In the case of this clone: The antigen remains undetermined. This sample also contains other DNA sequences that code for the same CDR3.

The J gene is TRBJ2-5, the V gene TRBV19, with D maybe TRBD1 (5 bases). This TCR was recovered from a man between 18 and 35 years old in good health. The specimen was naive CD8+ T cells sorted from blood. The DNA for the CDR3 is TGTGCCAGTAGTATCGACAGTGAGGAGACCCAGTACTTC. Translated, it gives CASSIDSEETQYF.